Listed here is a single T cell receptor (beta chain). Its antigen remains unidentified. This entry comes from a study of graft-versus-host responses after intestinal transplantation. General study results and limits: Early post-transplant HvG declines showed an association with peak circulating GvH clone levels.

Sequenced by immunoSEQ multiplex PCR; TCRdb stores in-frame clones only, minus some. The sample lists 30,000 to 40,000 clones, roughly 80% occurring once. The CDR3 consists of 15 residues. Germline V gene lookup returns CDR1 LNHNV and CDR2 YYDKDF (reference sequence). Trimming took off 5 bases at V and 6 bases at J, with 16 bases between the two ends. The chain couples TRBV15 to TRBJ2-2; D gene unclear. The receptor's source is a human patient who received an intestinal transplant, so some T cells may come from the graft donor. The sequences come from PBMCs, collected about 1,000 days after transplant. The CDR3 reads CATSGDLRSAGELFF. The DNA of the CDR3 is TGTGCCACCAGCGGCGACCTTAGGAGCGCCGGGGAGCTGTTTTTT.